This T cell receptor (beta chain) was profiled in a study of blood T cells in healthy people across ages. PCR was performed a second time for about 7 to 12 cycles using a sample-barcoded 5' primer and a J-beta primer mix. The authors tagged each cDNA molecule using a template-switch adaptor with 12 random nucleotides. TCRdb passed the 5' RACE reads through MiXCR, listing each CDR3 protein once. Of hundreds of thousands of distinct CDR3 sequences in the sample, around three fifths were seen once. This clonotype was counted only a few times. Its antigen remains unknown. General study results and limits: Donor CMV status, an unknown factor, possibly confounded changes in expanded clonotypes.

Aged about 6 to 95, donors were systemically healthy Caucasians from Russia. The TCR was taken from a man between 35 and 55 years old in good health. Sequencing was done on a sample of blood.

The CDR3 region is CSAGRGQINMNTEAFF. DNA for the CDR3: TGCAGCGCCGGTCGGGGACAGATAAACATGAACACTGAAGCTTTCTTT. The J gene is TRBJ1-1, the V gene TRBV20-1; 7 bases line up with TRBD1. In germline, CDR1 is DFQATT, CDR2 SNEGSKA (reference sequence). The CDR3 has 16 amino acids.